The clone carrying this TCR beta chain was picked up many times. Antigen unknown. These data originate in a study of T cells after yellow fever vaccination. Overall study context: SMART-Seq v4 Ultra Low Input prepared the low-cell-number fractions. Study findings and constraints: FACS-sorted repertoires might harbor abundant contaminating clonotypes from the bulk population. A secondary response was less intense yet reached its peak sooner, at day 5 versus 15. The study re-detected most primary-vaccination clones after the booster (96% CD4, roughly 90% CD8).

From germline, CDR1 is LGHDT and CDR2 YNNKEL (reference sequence). With 1 base removed from V and 6 bases from J, the gap between germline ends came to 10 bases. CDR3 size: 14 residues. MiXCR was run by TCRdb on the 5' RACE reads, yielding one entry per CDR3 protein. The table lists around 310,000 distinct CDR3 sequences, over 8% of them singletons. The sample was PBMCs, taken on the day of the first yellow fever vaccination. The V gene is TRBV3-1, the J gene TRBJ2-1; D perhaps matches TRBD2 (5 bases). The clonotype originates from a man aged 18 to 29 who received the YFV17D yellow fever vaccine. This CDR3 reads CASSQGLEGNEQFF. The CDR3 DNA sequence: TGTGCCAGCAGCCAAGGGCTAGAGGGCAATGAGCAGTTCTTC.